This T cell receptor beta chain emerged from a study of shared clonotypes between healthy human individuals. Study context: Donors, aged 18 to 49, were a couple of women and a few men. CD4 naive cells filled three plates per donor, CD4 memory three, CD8 naive two and CD8 memory one. General study findings and limits: Estimated clonotype richness was generally higher in naive than memory subsets.

All donors qualified as healthy HIV-negative adults and had experienced no recent acute infections or vaccinations. Clones were sequenced by immunoSEQ multiplex PCR, and TCRdb holds only the in-frame ones, with some missing. The repertoire holds around 100,000 clones, with approximately 70% as singletons. V was trimmed by 10 bases and J by 2 bases, leaving 19 bases between them. The CDR3 totals 15 residues. Germline loops: CDR1 MNHEY, CDR2 SVGAGI. Comment on this clone: The antigen is not known.

The V and J genes are TRBV6-5 and TRBJ2-3; D not resolved. Sequenced input: memory CD8+ T cells sorted from blood. Specified subset: CD45RO+ cells pooled with CCR7-negative TemRA cells. The TCR was taken from a woman aged 30 to 39 in good health. This chain's CDR3 is CATLPRGGYTDTQYF. In DNA form, the CDR3 reads TGTGCCACCCTCCCCCGAGGCGGCTACACAGATACGCAGTATTTT.